This T cell receptor beta chain was documented in a study of neurological immune-mediated disorders. The yield of each sequencing run was over 160 million TCR-beta sequences from 15-18 subjects. Via MiXCR, TCRdb re-called the 5' RACE reads, giving one row per CDR3 protein. The sample includes roughly 71,000 distinct CDR3 sequences, approximately 4.1% of them seen just once. This clonotype was seen repeatedly, ten times or more. The material sequenced was PBMCs. This TCR was sampled from a man aged 30-40 years with multiple sclerosis.

The CDR3 loop reads CASSLLGQRTTDTQYF. CDR3 DNA sequence: TGTGCCAGCAGTCTCCTAGGACAGAGAACCACAGATACGCAGTATTTT. V usage is TRBV3-1 and J usage is TRBJ2-3; D is possibly TRBD1 (6 bases). V was pared by 6 bases and J by 2 bases, with 18 bases between. This CDR3 comprises 16 residues. The germline V gene has CDR1 LGHDT and CDR2 YNNKEL (reference sequence).